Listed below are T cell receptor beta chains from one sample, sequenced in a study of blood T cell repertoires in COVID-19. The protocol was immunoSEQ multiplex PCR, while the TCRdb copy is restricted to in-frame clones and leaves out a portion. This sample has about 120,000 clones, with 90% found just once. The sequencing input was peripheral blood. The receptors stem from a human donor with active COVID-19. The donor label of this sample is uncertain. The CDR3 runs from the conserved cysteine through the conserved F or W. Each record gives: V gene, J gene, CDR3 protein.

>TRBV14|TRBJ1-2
CASSQATNPGQAYGYTF
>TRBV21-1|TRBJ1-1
CASSSEGWLENTEAFF
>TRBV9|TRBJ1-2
CASSHGQLFGYTF
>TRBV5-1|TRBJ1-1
CASSLAPGTEAFF
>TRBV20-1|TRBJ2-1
CSASGAGSSYNEQFF
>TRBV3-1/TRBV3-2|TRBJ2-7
CASSPLAGAGEQYF
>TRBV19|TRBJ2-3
CATRTSGTDTQYF
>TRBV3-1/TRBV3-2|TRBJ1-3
CASSQVRSSGNTIYF
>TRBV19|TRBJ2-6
CASSTDNSGANVLTF
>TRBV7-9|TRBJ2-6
CASSHGGQGATGANVLTF
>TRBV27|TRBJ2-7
CASSTPPNEQYF
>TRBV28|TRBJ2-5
CATRTSGGQETQYF
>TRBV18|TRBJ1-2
CASSKRTDGNYGYTF
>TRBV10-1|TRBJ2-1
CASSESLWGAINEQFF
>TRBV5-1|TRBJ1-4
CASSNRDRSTNEKLFF
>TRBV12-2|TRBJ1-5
CASRLFPGGTGGQPQHF
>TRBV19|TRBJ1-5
CATGDRSNQPQHF
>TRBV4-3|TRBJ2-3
CASSPSAGADTQYF
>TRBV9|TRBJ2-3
CASSVAVSTDTQYF
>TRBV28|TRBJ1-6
CASRREDRGNSPLHF
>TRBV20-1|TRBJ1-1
CSASGRGSRGFTEAFF
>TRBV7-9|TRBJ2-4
CASTAPGVGDIQYF
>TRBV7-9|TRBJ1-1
CASSLGEGHSNTEAFF
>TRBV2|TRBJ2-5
CASGGLAGTETQYF
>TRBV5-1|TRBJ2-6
CASSLVDSGANVLTF
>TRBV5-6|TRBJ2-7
CASSLVGAGSYEQYF
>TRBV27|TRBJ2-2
CASSLPDRTGELFF
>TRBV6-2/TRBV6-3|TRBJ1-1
CASSLYGYRGTEAFF
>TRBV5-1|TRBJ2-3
CASSPGTGAATDTQYF
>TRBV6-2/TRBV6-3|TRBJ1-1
CASSMGVEVQAFF
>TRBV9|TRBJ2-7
CASSVGEGLSYEQYF
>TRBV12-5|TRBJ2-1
CASGHGQGSYNEQFF
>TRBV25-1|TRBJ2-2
CASSYEGADFANTGELFF
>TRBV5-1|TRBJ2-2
CASSLVAGTTGELFF
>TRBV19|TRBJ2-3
CASSTPGLAGGPIHTDTQYF
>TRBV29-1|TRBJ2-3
CSHTEGRPRTDTQYF
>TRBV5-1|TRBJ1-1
CASSEVGQTAFF
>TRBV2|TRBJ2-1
CASTQRGGQFF
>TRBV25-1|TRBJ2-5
CASSELGDREETQYF
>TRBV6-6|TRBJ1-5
CASSGTATQPQHF
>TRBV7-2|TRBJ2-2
CASSLGLAGVELFF
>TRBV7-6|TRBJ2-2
CASSLAGAGTGELFF
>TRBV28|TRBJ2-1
CASTSYHSYNEQFF
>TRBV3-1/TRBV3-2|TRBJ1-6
CASSQDRGSYNSPLHF
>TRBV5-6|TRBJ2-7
CASSLAKSGSYEQYF
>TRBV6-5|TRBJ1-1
CASRRDRGLTEAFF
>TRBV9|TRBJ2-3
CASSVVGAGTDTQYF
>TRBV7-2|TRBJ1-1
CASSSQGNTEAFF
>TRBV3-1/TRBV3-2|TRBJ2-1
CASSQDPRTSAYNEQFF
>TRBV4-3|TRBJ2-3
CASSQDRVNTDTQYF
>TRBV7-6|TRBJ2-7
CASSLVREAGPYEQYF
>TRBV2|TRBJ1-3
CASSESRGTIYF
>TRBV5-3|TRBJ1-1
CARSPGQGGTEAFF
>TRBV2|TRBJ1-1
CASSDDRNTEAFF
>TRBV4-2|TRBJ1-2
CASSPRQDYGYTF
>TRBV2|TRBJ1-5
CASSLPGQLNQPQHF
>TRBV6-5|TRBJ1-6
CASEVRGLPLHF